This T cell receptor beta chain was documented in a study of blood T cell repertoires in COVID-19. For the study at large: COVID-19 samples from acute and convalescent phases originated in the United States, Italy and Spain. Sample material is recorded as cDNA or gDNA derived from T cells, B-cell-depleted T cells, or PBMCs.

Per the original methods: Amplification of reference gene primers provided the estimated nucleated cell counts. Generated by immunoSEQ multiplex PCR, the TCRdb table keeps only in-frame clones and is missing some. That table is the source of V, J and clone size, and D and trimming were worked out from the DNA. The table shows approximately 94,000 clones, with 84% occurring only once. Trimming shortened V by 1 base and J by 3 bases, and 10 bases separated the two germline ends. CDR1 and CDR2 (germline): LGHNA, YNFKEQ. This CDR3 comprises 14 residues. The sequenced sample consisted of peripheral blood. The receptor was derived from a man between 60 and 75 years old with acute or convalescent COVID-19. The J gene is TRBJ2-7, the V gene TRBV4-2; D gene unclear. Here the CDR3 reads CASSQVLHNYEQYF. DNA of the CDR3: TGTGCCAGCAGCCAAGTTCTCCACAACTACGAGCAGTACTTC.